This T cell receptor (beta chain) was found in a study of T cells in Graves' hyperthyroidism and ophthalmopathy. Study-level findings and limits: Clonotypes that were expanded in thyroid above 0.001 mostly appeared in blood too.

Stable Graves' hyperthyroidism meant no ophthalmopathy progression within 18 months. Diagnosis rested on symptoms, serum thyroxine and TRAb, thyroid ultrasound, and orbital computed tomography. With V trimmed by 7 bases and J by 5 bases, 6 bases remained unmatched. There are 13 residues in the CDR3. Germline V gives CDR1 LNHDA, CDR2 SQIVND (reference sequence). In regard to this clonotype: What it binds is not known.

The CDR3 regions of TCR beta were amplified from RNA transcripts. When the TCR CDR3 underwent first-round RT-PCR, the HTBI primer set was used. A single record per CDR3 protein comes from TCRdb applying MiXCR to the multiplex PCR reads. The sample shows fewer than 350,000 distinct CDR3 sequences, roughly a fifth of them seen only once. The chain has TRBV19 and TRBJ1-1; 8 nucleotides agree with TRBD1. This TCR derives from a woman aged 45 to 65 with Graves' hyperthyroidism. Sequencing used blood. The DNA of the CDR3 is TGTGCCAGTAATGACAGGGGAAGTACTGAAGCTTTCTTT. Translating gives CASNDRGSTEAFF.